This T cell receptor (beta chain) originates from a study of OX40 agonist ivuxolimab in advanced cancers. About the study: The drug used for patients, ivuxolimab, was an agonistic anti-OX40 (CD134) antibody. Study-wide results and limits: Clonal expansion in partial responders at 0.1-3.0 mg/kg ranked among the lowest. Circulating CD4+ and CD8+ T cells showed clonal expansion by week 6 at 0.1 to 3.0 mg/kg. Also present in some nonresponders was a low level of normalized T-cell clonal expansion.

Generated by immunoSEQ multiplex PCR, the TCRdb table keeps only in-frame clones and is missing some. The sample has fewer than 85,000 clones, approximately 85% seen once; the top ten hold about 0.57%. As concerns this clone: As yet, its antigen is unknown.

The input for sequencing was CD4+ or CD8+ T cells sorted from blood, taken in a trial of the OX40 agonist ivuxolimab. The sequence was obtained from an adult with an advanced solid tumor such as melanoma, head and neck, liver or kidney cancer.

Here the CDR3 reads CASSLVAGQGAGEQYF. Here the CDR3 DNA reads TGCGCCAGCAGCTTGGTCGCTGGACAGGGGGCGGGAGAGCAGTACTTC. The gene calls are TRBV5-1 and TRBJ2-7; the match to TRBD1 covers 11 bases. CDR1 is SGHRS and CDR2 is YFSETQ in the germline V gene. With 0 bases clipped from V and 7 bases from J, the junction kept 9 bases outside the gene matches. CDR3 length: 16 amino acids. Full variable domain (rest looked up from reference TRBV5-1 and TRBJ2-7): KAGVTQTPRYLIKTRGQQVTLSCSPISGHRSVSWYQQTPGQGLQFLFEYFSETQRNKGNFPGRFSGRQFSNSRSEMNVSTLELGDSALYLCASSLVAGQGAGEQYFGPGTRLTVT.